Below, 7 T cell receptor beta chains from the same sample are listed, as sequenced in a study of blood T cell repertoires in COVID-19. Generated by immunoSEQ multiplex PCR, the TCRdb table keeps only in-frame clones and is missing some. Of tens of thousands of clones listed, 75% to 95% are singletons. Sequencing was carried out using peripheral blood. These receptors all come from a man older than 75 with acute or convalescent COVID-19.

As regards this clone: Other nucleotide sequences from this sample produce the same CDR3. The genes are TRBV24-1 and TRBJ2-2, with D possibly matching TRBD1 (5 bases). Trimming stripped 4 bases from V and 2 bases from J, with 10 bases between. This CDR3 has 15 amino acids. Germline CDR1 is KGHDR and CDR2 is SFDVKD. CDR3 sequence: CATSDPTVNTGELFF. Written as DNA, the CDR3 is TGTGCCACCAGTGACCCGACAGTAAACACCGGGGAGCTGTTTTTT.

The chain is built from TRBV3-1 (or the pseudogene TRBV3-2) and TRBJ2-2; 7 bases are shared with TRBD2. This CDR3 has 13 residues. V shed 4 bases, J shed 6 bases, and the junction held 2 bases outside the gene matches. Looked up from germline, CDR1 is LGHDT and CDR2 is YNNKEL (reference sequence). CDR3: CASSRLAPGELFF. Written as DNA, the CDR3 is TGTGCCAGCAGCCGACTAGCACCCGGGGAGCTGTTTTTT.

The rearrangement uses TRBV29-1 and TRBJ1-3; D is uncertain. Trimming removed 2 bases from V and 2 bases from J, with 4 bases in between. CDR1 SQVTM and CDR2 ANQGSEA come from the germline V gene. The CDR3 runs to 12 residues. DNA of the CDR3: TGCAGCGTTGAAATAGCTGGAAACACCATATATTTT. It translates to CSVEIAGNTIYF.

V usage is TRBV30 and J usage is TRBJ2-3; D is ambiguous. Trimming pared 3 bases from V and 4 bases from J, leaving 14 bases between. The CDR3 contains 14 residues. CDR1 is GTSNPN, CDR2 SVGIG, per germline (reference sequence). In DNA, the CDR3 is TGTGCCTGGAGCCAGGCGTCAGTGGCAGATACGCAGTATTTT. Its protein product is CAWSQASVADTQYF. The variable domain in full, with the rest retrieved from reference TRBV30 and TRBJ2-3, is SQTIHQWPATLVQPVGSPLSLECTVEGTSNPNLYWYRQAAGRGLQLLFYSVGIGQISSEVPQNLSASRPQDRQFILSSKKLLLSDSGFYLCAWSQASVADTQYFGPGTRLTVL.

The rearrangement uses TRBV5-1 and TRBJ2-7, with D possibly being TRBD1 (6 bases). V lost 1 base and J lost 3, with 11 bases in between. The CDR3 length is 14 residues. Looked up from germline, CDR1 is SGHRS and CDR2 is YFSETQ. The CDR3 is CASSLKGDGYEQYF. The CDR3 DNA reads TGCGCCAGCAGCTTGAAGGGGGACGGCTACGAGCAGTACTTC.

The chain is built from TRBV11-2 and TRBJ1-4, with 9 bases aligning to TRBD1. CDR1 is SGHAT and CDR2 is FQNNGV in the germline V gene. V shed 5 bases, J shed 7 bases, and the junction held 8 bases outside the gene matches. This CDR3 is built from 15 residues. The CDR3 loop reads CASSGAGQGREKLFF. CDR3 DNA sequence: TGTGCCAGCAGCGGGGCCGGACAGGGGCGTGAAAAACTGTTTTTT.

The chain employs TRBV11-1 and TRBJ2-1; possibly TRBD1 for D (6 bases). CDR3 size: 14 residues. Germline lookup yields CDR1 SGHAT and CDR2 FQDESV (reference sequence). V shed 1 base and J shed 6 bases, with 10 bases lying between them. As DNA, the CDR3 is TGTGCCAGCAGCTTAGATGGGACACCCAATGAGCAGTTCTTC. Amino acids: CASSLDGTPNEQFF.